This TCR beta chain was observed in a study of T cell responses to AZD1222 COVID-19 vaccine. Only in-frame clones appear in the TCRdb table, and some are missing; sequencing was by immunoSEQ multiplex PCR. The sample consists of roughly 120,000 clones, over 80% of them appearing once. The junction had 9 bases not matched to a gene; V was cut back by 3 bases and J by 7 bases. The CDR3 loop spans 16 amino acids. Per germline, CDR1 MNHNS and CDR2 SASEGT. This receptor was identified in an adult who received the AZD1222 COVID-19 vaccine. V usage is TRBV6-1 and J usage is TRBJ1-6, with 7 bases that match TRBD1. The sequences come from peripheral blood, collected 28 days after the second AZD1222 dose. The CDR3 region is CASSENVGRGNSPLHF. Here the CDR3 DNA reads TGTGCCAGCAGTGAGAACGTCGGCAGGGGGAATTCACCCCTCCACTTT.